This entry is about one TCR beta chain. In the authors' workflow: From reference gene primer amplification, estimates of nucleated cell counts were derived. Sequenced by immunoSEQ multiplex PCR; TCRdb stores in-frame clones only, minus some. The V and J calls and clone size come from that table; D and trimming were worked out from the DNA. The table lists hundreds of thousands of clones, approximately 84% of them singletons. The ends lost 2 bases at V and 2 bases at J; junction bases unmatched: 11. The CDR3 contains 17 residues. Per the germline V gene, CDR1 is SGHRS and CDR2 is YFSETQ. This entry belongs to a study of blood T cell repertoires in COVID-19. Overall study: Nucleic acid was either cDNA or gDNA, and it came from T cells, B-cell-depleted T cells, or PBMCs.

The chain combines TRBV5-1 with TRBJ2-7, with TRBD1 identical over 9 bases. Source material: peripheral blood. The source is an elderly woman with acute or convalescent COVID-19. The CDR3 reads CASSFRPQGQGTYEQYF. The CDR3 bases are TGCGCCAGCAGCTTTAGACCACAGGGACAGGGAACCTACGAGCAGTACTTC.